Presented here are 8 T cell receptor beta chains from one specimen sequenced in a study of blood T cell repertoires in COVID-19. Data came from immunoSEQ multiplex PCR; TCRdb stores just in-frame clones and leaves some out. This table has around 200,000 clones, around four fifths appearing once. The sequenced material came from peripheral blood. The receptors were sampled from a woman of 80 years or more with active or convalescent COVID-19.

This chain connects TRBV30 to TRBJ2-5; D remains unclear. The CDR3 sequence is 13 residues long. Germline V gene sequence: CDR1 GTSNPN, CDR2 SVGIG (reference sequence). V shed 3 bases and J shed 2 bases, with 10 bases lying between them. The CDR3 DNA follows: TGTGCCTGGAGGCCTAGGATGCAAGAGACCCAGTACTTC. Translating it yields CAWRPRMQETQYF.

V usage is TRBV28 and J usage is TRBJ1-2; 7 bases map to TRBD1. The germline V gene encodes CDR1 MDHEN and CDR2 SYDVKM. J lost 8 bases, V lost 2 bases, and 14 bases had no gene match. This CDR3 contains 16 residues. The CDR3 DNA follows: TGTGCCAGCAGTTTAGATATAATAACAGGGGCGTTAGGCTACACCTTC. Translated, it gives CASSLDIITGALGYTF.

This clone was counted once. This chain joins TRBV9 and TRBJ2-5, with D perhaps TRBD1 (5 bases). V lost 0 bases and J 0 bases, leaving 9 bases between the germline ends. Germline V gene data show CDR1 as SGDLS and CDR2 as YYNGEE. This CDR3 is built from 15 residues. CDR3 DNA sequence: TGTGCCAGCAGCGTAGGAAAGGGGAACCAAGAGACCCAGTACTTC. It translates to CASSVGKGNQETQYF.

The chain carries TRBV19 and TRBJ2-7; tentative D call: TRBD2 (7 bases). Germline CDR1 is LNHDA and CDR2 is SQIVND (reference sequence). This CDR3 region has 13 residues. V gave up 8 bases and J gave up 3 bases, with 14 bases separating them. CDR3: CASGGAGDYEQYF. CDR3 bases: TGTGCCAGTGGGGGGGCCGGGGACTACGAGCAGTACTTC.

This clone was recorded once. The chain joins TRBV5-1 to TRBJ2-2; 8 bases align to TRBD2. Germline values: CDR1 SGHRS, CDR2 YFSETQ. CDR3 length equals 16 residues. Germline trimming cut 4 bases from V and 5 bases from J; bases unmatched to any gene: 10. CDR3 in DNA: TGCGCCAGCAGCCTTTTAGCGGGACTGGGGACCGGGGAGCTGTTTTTT. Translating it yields CASSLLAGLGTGELFF.

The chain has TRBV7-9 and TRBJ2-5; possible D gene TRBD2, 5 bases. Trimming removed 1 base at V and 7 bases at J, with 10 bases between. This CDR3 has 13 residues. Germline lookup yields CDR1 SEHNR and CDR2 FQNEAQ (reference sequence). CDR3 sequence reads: CASSLVSGGTQYF. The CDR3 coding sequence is TGTGCCAGCAGCTTAGTATCAGGAGGGACCCAGTACTTC.

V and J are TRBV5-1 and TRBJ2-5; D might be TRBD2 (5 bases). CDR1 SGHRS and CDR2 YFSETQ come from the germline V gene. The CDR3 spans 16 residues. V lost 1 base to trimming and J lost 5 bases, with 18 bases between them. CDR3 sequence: CASSLLPSRGEETQYF. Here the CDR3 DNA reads TGCGCCAGCAGCTTGTTACCGTCTCGGGGAGAGGAGACCCAGTACTTC.

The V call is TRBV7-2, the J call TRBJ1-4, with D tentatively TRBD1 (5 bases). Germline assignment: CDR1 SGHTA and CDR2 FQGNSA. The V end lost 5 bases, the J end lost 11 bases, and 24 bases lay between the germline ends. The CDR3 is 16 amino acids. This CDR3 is CASSTQVGTPGGKLFF. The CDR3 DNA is TGTGCCAGCAGCACACAGGTCGGGACCCCGGGGGGGAAACTGTTTTTT.